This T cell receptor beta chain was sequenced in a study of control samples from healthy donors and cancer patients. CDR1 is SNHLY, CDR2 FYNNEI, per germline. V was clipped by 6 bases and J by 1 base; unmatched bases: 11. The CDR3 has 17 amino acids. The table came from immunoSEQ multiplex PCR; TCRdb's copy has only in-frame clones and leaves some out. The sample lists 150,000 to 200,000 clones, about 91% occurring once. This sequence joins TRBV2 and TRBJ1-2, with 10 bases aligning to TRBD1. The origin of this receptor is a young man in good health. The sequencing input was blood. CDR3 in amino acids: CASRRTGGGQINYGYTF. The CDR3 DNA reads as TGTGCCAGCAGAAGGACAGGGGGGGGACAAATTAACTATGGCTACACCTTC.